These 22 T cell receptor beta chains originate from one sample sequenced in a study of CD8+CD57+ T cells in acquired aplastic anemia listed by TCRdb under 2018. The reads were generated on an Illumina HiSeq 2000. Genomic DNA served as template for TCR beta VDJ combination and CDR3 sequence profiling. TCRdb reprocessing: public reads trimmed at Q25 with fastp, clones called with MiXCR, in-frame beta chains kept. Rows matching on CDR3 protein sequence are summarized as one entry with the most common DNA and genes. For this sample there are 400,000 to 450,000 distinct CDR3 sequences; 55% to 75% appear just once. Under 5% of the sample comes from the top ten. Sequences were obtained from sorted CD4+, CD8+, or CD8+CD57+ T cells (not recorded which) from PBMCs. These receptors were collected from a human donor in good health, serving as a control.

This clonotype was detected many times. This chain connects TRBV4-1 to TRBJ1-5, with D possibly TRBD1 on 6 matching bases. V lost 1 base, J lost 2 bases, and 18 bases lay in between. Germline CDR1 is MGHRA and CDR2 is YSYEKL. The CDR3 runs 18 residues. CDR3 protein: CASSQGLTGNLGNQPQHF. CDR3 DNA: TGCGCCAGCAGCCAAGGCCTAACAGGGAACCTAGGCAATCAGCCCCAGCATTTT.

J is TRBJ1-2 and V is TRBV7-2; D not certain. Germline V gene data show CDR1 as SGHTA and CDR2 as FQGNSA. The CDR3 totals 15 residues. V dropped 3 bases and J dropped 12 bases, with 23 bases sitting between them. Here the CDR3 reads CASSLEVGKKYHHTF. DNA for the CDR3: TGTGCCAGCAGCTTGGAGGTAGGAAAAAAGTATCACCACACCTTC. Full variable domain (outside the CDR3, taken from reference TRBV7-2 and TRBJ1-2): GAGVSQSPSNKVTEKGKDVELRCDPISGHTALYWYRQSLGQGLEFLIYFQGNSAPDKSGLPSDRFSAERTGGSVSTLTIQRTQQEDSAVYLCASSLEVGKKYHHTFGSGTRLTVV.

Turning to this clonotype: An end of the junction does not agree with germline; a read error may underlie this. The chain carries TRBV2 and TRBJ2-3, with D tentatively TRBD2 (5 bases). The CDR3 spans 16 residues. Germline V gene lookup returns CDR1 SNHLY and CDR2 FYNNEI. The CDR3 reads CASSHPGRPYTYKQQF. The CDR3 DNA follows: TGTGCCAGCAGTCATCCGGGGAGACCTTACACCTATAAGCAGCAGTTT.

With respect to this clonotype: One base away lies a much larger clone, so this may be a sequencing read error. The V gene is TRBV10-3, the J gene TRBJ2-2, with 12 bases matching TRBD2. The V segment lost 10 bases and the J segment 5 bases; nucleotides outside the gene matches: 11. The CDR3 consists of 16 residues. Germline V gene data show CDR1 as ENHRY and CDR2 as SYGVKD. In DNA, the CDR3 is TGTGCCAGCAGCTCACTAGCGGGGGGAGGTACCGGGGAGCTGTTTTTT. It specifies CASSSLAGGGTGELFF.

This clonotype was seen repeatedly, ten times or more. The chain has TRBV27 and TRBJ2-1; maybe TRBD1 (5 bases). The CDR3 totals 15 residues. The germline V and J ends were trimmed by 6 bases and 5 bases, with 17 bases remaining between them. Germline V gene lookup returns CDR1 MNHEY and CDR2 SMNVEV (reference sequence). The DNA of the CDR3 is TGTGCCAGCAGAAGCCCTGGGCAGGGCAACAATGAGCAGTTCTTC. Protein sequence: CASRSPGQGNNEQFF.

This chain joins TRBV5-4 and TRBJ1-5; D perhaps matches TRBD1 (5 bases). CDR1 SGHNT and CDR2 YYREEE come from the germline V gene (reference sequence). This CDR3 spans 14 amino acids. V shed 2 bases and J shed 11 bases, with 17 bases lying between them. The CDR3 DNA reads TGTGCCAGCAGCTTAGCGGGGACCCAAGAGACCCAGCATTTT. Protein sequence: CASSLAGTQETQHF.

To note about this clonotype: Without the conserved terminal phenylalanine or tryptophan, this CDR3 likely stems from a read error. The limits of the CDR3 on the DNA are not certain, so only TCRdb's listed CDR3 is given. The J gene is TRBJ1-1, the V gene TRBV2; TRBD1, the table's D call, was not compared with the DNA. The germline CDR1 and CDR2 sequences are SNHLY and FYNNEI. The CDR3 extends over 16 residues, inclusive of both ends. The CDR3 is CASSSLQGQGEAFFGH.

This chain links TRBV20-1 with TRBJ2-7; 10 bases are shared with TRBD1. This CDR3 comprises 15 residues. The trim removed 4 bases at V and 2 bases at J, leaving 8 bases unmatched. The germline V gene encodes CDR1 DFQATT and CDR2 SNEGSKA (reference sequence). The CDR3 is CSATGTGDNAYEQYF. The CDR3, as DNA: TGCAGTGCTACCGGGACAGGGGATAATGCCTACGAGCAGTACTTC.

This chain joins TRBV20-1 and TRBJ2-7; 10 bases agree with TRBD1. The CDR3 extends over 15 amino acids. Trimming took 0 bases from V and 5 from J; bases not matched to a gene: 7. Looked up from germline, CDR1 is DFQATT and CDR2 is SNEGSKA (reference sequence). CDR3 sequence reads: CSARDLGQGSHEQYF. The CDR3 DNA is TGCAGTGCTAGAGATCTGGGACAGGGGAGCCACGAGCAGTACTTC.

This clonotype was seen just once. The gene calls are TRBV28 and TRBJ1-5; unclear D gene. This CDR3 is built from 14 residues. Germline lookup yields CDR1 MDHEN and CDR2 SYDVKM. Deletions cut 7 bases from V and 3 bases from J, with 13 bases between. This CDR3 is CASKGGGVNQPQHF. The CDR3, as DNA: TGTGCCAGCAAGGGCGGCGGCGTCAATCAGCCCCAGCATTTT. The full variable domain, with the rest looked up from reference TRBV28 and TRBJ1-5, is DVKVTQSSRYLVKRTGEKVFLECVQDMDHENMFWYRQDPGLGLRLIYFSYDVKMKEKGDIPEGYSVSREKKERFSLILESASTNQTSMYLCASKGGGVNQPQHFGDGTRLSIL.

This clonotype was picked up many times. The rearrangement links TRBV7-2 to TRBJ2-5; unclear D gene. The CDR3 is made up of 14 amino acids. In germline, CDR1 is SGHTA, CDR2 FQGNSA. V dropped 1 base and J dropped 5 bases, with 11 bases sitting between them. The CDR3 region is CASSLDTGPETQYF. As DNA, the CDR3 is TGTGCCAGCAGCTTAGATACGGGCCCGGAGACCCAGTACTTC. Together with reference TRBV7-2 and TRBJ2-5, the CDR3 gives the full variable domain: GAGVSQSPSNKVTEKGKDVELRCDPISGHTALYWYRQSLGQGLEFLIYFQGNSAPDKSGLPSDRFSAERTGGSVSTLTIQRTQQEDSAVYLCASSLDTGPETQYFGPGTRLLVL.

The V call is TRBV7-9, the J call TRBJ2-5; 12 bases fit TRBD2. Germline lookup yields CDR1 SEHNR and CDR2 FQNEAQ (reference sequence). This CDR3 spans 16 amino acids. V lost 0 bases, J lost 7 bases, and 6 bases stayed unmatched. The CDR3 DNA follows: TGTGCCAGCAGCTTAGCGGCTAGCGGGGGGGCCGTGACCCAGTACTTC. Translated, it gives CASSLAASGGAVTQYF.

Regarding this clonotype: The CDR3 does not end in the conserved phenylalanine or tryptophan, so this is likely a read error. No DNA is shown, since the ends of the CDR3 on it are uncertain; the CDR3 is the one TCRdb lists. The V gene is TRBV16, the J gene TRBJ2-1; the D call TRBD1 from the table was never checked on the DNA. The CDR3 numbers 15 amino acids, ends counted. Germline lookup yields CDR1 KGHSY and CDR2 FQNENV. Here the CDR3 reads CASSHGQGSGNTHGS.

Ten or more counts support this clonotype. The junction shows a germline mismatch at one end, possibly a read error. The V gene is TRBV5-1, the J gene TRBJ1-2; tentatively, D is TRBD1 (5 bases). This CDR3 region has 13 residues. Germline CDR1 SGHRS, CDR2 YFSETQ. CDR3 amino acids: CASSLAGSRGCTF. The CDR3 region has the DNA TGCGCCAGCAGCTTGGCAGGGAGTCGAGGCTGCACCTTC. The complete variable domain, with remaining parts taken from reference TRBV5-1 and TRBJ1-2, reads KAGVTQTPRYLIKTRGQQVTLSCSPISGHRSVSWYQQTPGQGLQFLFEYFSETQRNKGNFPGRFSGRQFSNSRSEMNVSTLELGDSALYLCASSLAGSRGCTFGSGTRLTVV.

Remarks on this clonotype: A clone one base away is much larger, so this may be a read error. The gene calls are TRBV4-1 and TRBJ1-3; D gene unclear. The CDR3 consists of 13 residues. Germline V gene sequence: CDR1 MGHRA, CDR2 YSYEKL. The CDR3 DNA sequence: TGCGCCAGCAGCATATTAGGGAAGAACACCATATGTTTT. This gives the protein CASSILGKNTICF.

This chain uses TRBV12-3 or TRBV12-4 with TRBJ1-6; the D is unclear. The CDR3 sequence is 11 residues long. V lost 6 bases, J lost 8 bases, and 5 bases lay in between. CDR3 sequence (DNA): TGTGCCAGCAGCTTCGATTCACCCCTCCACTTT. Residues: CASSFDSPLHF.

This chain uses TRBV20-1 with TRBJ2-7, with D maybe TRBD2 (7 bases). This CDR3 has 14 amino acids. Germline V gives CDR1 DFQATT, CDR2 SNEGSKA (reference sequence). Between the trimmed V and J ends, which lost 0 bases and 6 bases, there was a span of 15 bases. The CDR3 bases are TGCAGTGCTAGAGATGATCGGGGGGCGGGCGAGCAGTACTTC. As protein: CSARDDRGAGEQYF.

V usage is TRBV5-1 and J usage is TRBJ2-7, with TRBD2 as a possible D gene (5 bases). The CDR3 contains 11 residues. Trimming removed 6 bases from V and 5 bases from J, with 9 bases in between. Germline CDR1 SGHRS, CDR2 YFSETQ. Here the CDR3 reads CASTNGDEQYF. CDR3 sequence (DNA): TGCGCCAGCACCAACGGGGACGAGCAGTACTTC.

The V gene is TRBV7-2, the J gene TRBJ2-5; 14 bases are a match to TRBD2. Germline V CDR1 and CDR2: SGHTA, FQGNSA. After removal of 3 bases from V and 3 bases from J, the junction contained 9 bases not matched to a gene. This CDR3 is 18 amino acids long. CDR3 residues: CASSLGGRLAGGKETQYF. DNA for the CDR3: TGTGCCAGCAGCTTGGGAGGGCGACTAGCGGGGGGGAAAGAGACCCAGTACTTC.

This chain joins TRBV3-1 and TRBJ2-7, with D perhaps TRBD2 (7 bases). CDR1 LGHDT and CDR2 YNNKEL come from the germline V gene (reference sequence). V lost 2 bases and J 5 bases, leaving 16 bases between the germline ends. The CDR3 is 15 residues long. Here the CDR3 DNA reads TGTGCCAGCAGCCAACCCGAGGGGGGGGCCGACGAGCAGTACTTC. As protein: CASSQPEGGADEQYF.

Turning to this clonotype: This CDR3 is missing its conserved last phenylalanine or tryptophan, likely due to a read error. Because the CDR3's place on the DNA is in doubt, the DNA is left out and the CDR3 is given as listed by TCRdb. V usage is TRBV9 and J usage is TRBJ1-5; the D call in the table, TRBD1, was not verified against the DNA. With termini counted, the CDR3 has 13 amino acids. The V gene's germline CDR1 is SGDLS and CDR2 YYNGEE. The CDR3 here is CASSGGAYGYTFV.

To note about this clonotype: This likely comes from a read error, as the CDR3 has no conserved phenylalanine or tryptophan at its end. The limits of the CDR3 on the DNA are not certain, so only TCRdb's listed CDR3 is given. The chain's CDR3 is CASSSEQGVSEQY. This chain uses TRBV7-2 with TRBJ2-5; the table names TRBD1, a call not compared with the DNA. The CDR3 spans 13 residues, counting both ends. The germline V gene has CDR1 SGHTA and CDR2 FQGNSA.